This T cell receptor beta chain comes out of a study of blood T cell repertoires in COVID-19. The assay was immunoSEQ multiplex PCR, and TCRdb's table has in-frame clones only and misses some. The table lists a few hundred thousand clones, about 90% of them singletons. The CDR3 sequence is 13 residues long. The V and J ends lost 6 bases and 1 base, in that order; junction bases with no gene match: 4. Per germline, CDR1 SQVTM and CDR2 ANQGSEA. This chain links TRBV29-1 with TRBJ1-2; 8 bases map to TRBD1. The specimen sequenced was peripheral blood. This TCR came from a man younger than 30 with COVID-19, enrolled during active disease. The CDR3 sequence: CSVPGQGNYGYTF. For the CDR3, the DNA is TGCAGCGTACCCGGACAGGGTAACTATGGCTACACCTTC.